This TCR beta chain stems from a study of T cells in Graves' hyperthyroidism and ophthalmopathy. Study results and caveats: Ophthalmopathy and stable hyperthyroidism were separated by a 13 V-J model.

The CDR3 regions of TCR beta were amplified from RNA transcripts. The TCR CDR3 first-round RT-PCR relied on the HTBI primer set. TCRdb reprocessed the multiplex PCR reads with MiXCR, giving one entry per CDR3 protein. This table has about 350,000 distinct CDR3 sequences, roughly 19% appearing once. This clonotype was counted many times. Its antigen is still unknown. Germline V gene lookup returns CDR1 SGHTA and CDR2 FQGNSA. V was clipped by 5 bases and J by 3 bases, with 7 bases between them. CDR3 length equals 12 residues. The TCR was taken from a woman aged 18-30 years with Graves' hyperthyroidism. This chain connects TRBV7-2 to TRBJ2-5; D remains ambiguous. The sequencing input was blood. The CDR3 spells CASSPLEETQYF. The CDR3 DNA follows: TGTGCCAGCAGCCCGCTTGAAGAGACCCAGTACTTC. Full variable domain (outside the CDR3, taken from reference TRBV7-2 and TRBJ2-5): GAGVSQSPSNKVTEKGKDVELRCDPISGHTALYWYRQSLGQGLEFLIYFQGNSAPDKSGLPSDRFSAERTGGSVSTLTIQRTQQEDSAVYLCASSPLEETQYFGPGTRLLVL.